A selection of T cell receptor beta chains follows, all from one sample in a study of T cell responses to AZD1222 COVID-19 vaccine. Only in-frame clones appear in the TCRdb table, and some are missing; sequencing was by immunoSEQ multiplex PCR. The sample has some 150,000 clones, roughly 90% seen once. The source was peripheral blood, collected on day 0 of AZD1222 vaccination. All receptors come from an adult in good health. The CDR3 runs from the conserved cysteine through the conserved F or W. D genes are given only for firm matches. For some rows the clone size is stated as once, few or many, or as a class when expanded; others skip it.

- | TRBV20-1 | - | CSAGHQETQYF
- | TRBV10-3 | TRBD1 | CAISDDRGYGYTF
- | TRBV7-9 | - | CASSVSGNQPQHF
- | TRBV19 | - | CASSSPRSTNEKLFF
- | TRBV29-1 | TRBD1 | CSVEEDRVGAFF
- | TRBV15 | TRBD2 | CATSRGLAGYNEQFF
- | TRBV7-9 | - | CASSRGESRNQPQHF
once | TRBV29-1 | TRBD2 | CSVLAGGRLNFGIQYF
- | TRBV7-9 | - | CASSLETESNEQFF
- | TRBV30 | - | CACFGAGPRQQYF
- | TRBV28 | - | CASSLFGNEQFF
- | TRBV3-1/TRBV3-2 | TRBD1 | CASSQGTGSSVYEQYF
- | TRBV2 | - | CASISGWEASYEQYF
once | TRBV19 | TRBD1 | CASSIWSRDSSSYGYTF
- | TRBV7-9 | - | CASSLALTGKGNQPQHF
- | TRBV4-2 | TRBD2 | CASSQVLPDRTSGSRSEQFF
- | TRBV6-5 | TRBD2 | CASTTSGGADTQYF
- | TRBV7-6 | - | CASSLGGTADFAGYTF
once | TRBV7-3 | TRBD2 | CASSWGLGGETQYF
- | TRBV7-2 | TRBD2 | CASSVRTSGGVNEQFF
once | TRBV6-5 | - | CASSYGNTIYF
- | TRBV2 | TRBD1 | CASSRQGTSSGNTIYF
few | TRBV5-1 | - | CASSRWDRQNTEAFF
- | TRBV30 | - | CAWSLKFSPLHF
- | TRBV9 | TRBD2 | CASSVEGGSLYEQYF
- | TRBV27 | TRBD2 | CASSFSGSVASEQYF
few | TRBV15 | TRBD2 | CATSRRGGLAGGPNEQFF
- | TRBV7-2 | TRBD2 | CASSLESGLAGGETQYF
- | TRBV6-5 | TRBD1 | CASIPGQGAPGYTF
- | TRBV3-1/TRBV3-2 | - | CASSQDPGQGYDGYTF
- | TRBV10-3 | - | CAIQADLISPYNEQFF
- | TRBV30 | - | CAWSVLEGNYGYTF